The 20 T cell receptor beta chains given below trace back to one sample, sequenced in a study of patients and donors after allogeneic stem cell transplantation. TCRdb re-analysed the RT-PCR reads in MiXCR, keeping a single row per CDR3 protein. Here the sample spans about 200,000 distinct CDR3 sequences, about 37% being singletons. The sequenced sample was blood, either unsorted or a sorted T cell fraction (not recorded which). The receptor set was obtained from a human donor who was either an allogeneic HSCT recipient or a stem cell or donor lymphocyte infusion donor (not recorded which). It is not recorded whose cells these are; they may come from a transplant donor.

Remarks on this clonotype: At one end, the junction sequence differs from germline, possibly due to a read error. This chain links TRBV5-1 with TRBJ2-5; possibly TRBD2 for D (5 bases). Germline loops: CDR1 SGHRS, CDR2 YFSETQ. The CDR3 sequence is 15 residues long. The CDR3 DNA sequence: TGCGCTAGCAGCTTACCGACAACACGGAGGGAGACCCAGTACTTC. As protein: CASSLPTTRRETQYF.

This chain uses TRBV20-1 with TRBJ2-7; D not certain. CDR1 is DFQATT and CDR2 is SNEGSKA in the germline V gene (reference sequence). V was trimmed by 3 bases and J by 2 bases, leaving 11 bases between them. This CDR3 is 13 amino acids long. CDR3 sequence reads: CSASPDTTYEQYF. The CDR3 DNA sequence: TGCAGTGCTAGTCCCGACACCACCTACGAGCAGTACTTC.

This chain joins TRBV5-1 and TRBJ1-1, with D unresolved. CDR1 SGHRS and CDR2 YFSETQ come from the germline V gene. The V gene lost 2 bases and the J gene lost 0 bases, with 5 bases spanning the gap. The CDR3 contains 13 residues. Written as DNA, the CDR3 is TGCGCCAGCAGCTTTACAGTGAACACTGAAGCTTTCTTT. Translated, it gives CASSFTVNTEAFF.

A word on this clonotype: This may arise from a read error, as a much more abundant clone is one base away. The chain joins TRBV29-1 to TRBJ1-1; no definite D call. From germline, CDR1 is SQVTM and CDR2 ANQGSEA. The CDR3 length is 12 residues. V was trimmed by 4 bases and J by 0 bases, leaving 6 bases between them. As DNA, the CDR3 is TGCAGCGTTGCGGTGGTGAACACTGAAGCTTTCTTT. This gives the protein CSVAVVNTEAFF.

The V and J genes are TRBV19 and TRBJ2-7; tentatively, D is TRBD2 (6 bases). The CDR3 loop spans 15 amino acids. Germline CDR1 reads LNHDA; CDR2 reads SQIVND (reference sequence). Trimming took 3 bases from V and 1 from J, leaving 13 bases between them. CDR3 protein: CASSIRGTPSYEQYF. DNA for the CDR3: TGTGCCAGTAGTATTCGGGGGACTCCTTCCTACGAGCAGTACTTC.

V and J are TRBV20-1 and TRBJ1-6; TRBD1 agrees at 7 bases. Trimming at V came to 4 bases and at J to 3 bases, leaving 6 bases not matched to a gene. The germline gives CDR1 DFQATT, CDR2 SNEGSKA (reference sequence). The CDR3 has 15 residues. CDR3 protein: CSAKPGQVYNSPLHF. The CDR3 coding sequence is TGCAGTGCTAAGCCCGGACAGGTCTATAATTCACCCCTCCACTTT.

This chain joins TRBV20-1 and TRBJ2-7; 9 bases line up with TRBD1. The V gene's germline CDR1 is DFQATT and CDR2 SNEGSKA (reference sequence). The CDR3 has 18 residues. V lost 0 bases and J lost 2; bases outside the gene matches: 14. This CDR3 is CSARDHGNRGQGAYEQYF. The CDR3 DNA follows: TGCAGTGCTAGAGATCATGGTAACCGGGGACAGGGAGCCTACGAGCAGTACTTC.

This clonotype was seen more than once but under ten times. This sequence joins TRBV6-1 and TRBJ1-1; no definite D call. The CDR3 totals 13 residues. Between the trimmed V and J ends, which lost 6 bases and 3 bases, there was a span of 11 bases. Per germline, CDR1 MNHNS and CDR2 SASEGT. CDR3 in amino acids: CASREGGHTEAFF. For the CDR3, the DNA is TGTGCCAGCAGGGAGGGTGGACACACTGAAGCTTTCTTT.

About this clonotype itself: A junction end diverges from the germline sequence, so it may reflect a read error. This rearrangement joins TRBV30 to TRBJ2-7; 9 bases are shared with TRBD1. The CDR3 totals 11 residues. CDR1 and CDR2 (germline): GTSNPN, SVGIG (reference sequence). CDR3 amino acids: CAWSAGTGMDF. The CDR3 bases are TGTGCCTGGAGTGCCGGGACAGGGATGGACTTC.

The V and J genes are TRBV6-4 and TRBJ1-4; 9 bases map to TRBD1. The V gene end was trimmed by 0 bases and the J gene end by 13 bases; junction bases not matched to a gene: 12. The CDR3 is 16 amino acids. From germline, CDR1 is MRHNA and CDR2 SNTAGT. The CDR3 DNA follows: TGTGCCAGCAGTGACTCAACGACAGGGGGTAATGAGGGACTGTTTTTT. This translates into CASSDSTTGGNEGLFF.

The gene calls are TRBV20-1 and TRBJ2-5; 9 nucleotides align to TRBD2. The CDR3 covers 12 residues. Looked up from germline, CDR1 is DFQATT and CDR2 is SNEGSKA (reference sequence). With V trimmed by 4 bases and J by 7 bases, 4 bases remained unmatched. The CDR3 protein is CSAKLTSGTQYF. CDR3 bases: TGCAGTGCTAAGTTGACTAGCGGGACCCAGTACTTC.

On this clonotype: At one boundary the junction diverges from the germline segment, which might be a read error. This sequence joins TRBV28 and TRBJ1-4, with 7 bases that match TRBD1. Germline V CDR1 and CDR2: MDHEN, SYDVKM. The CDR3 runs to 14 residues. The CDR3 loop reads CASFTGARNERLFF. CDR3 sequence (DNA): TGTGCCAGTTTCACAGGGGCCAGAAATGAAAGACTGTTTTTT.

This sequence joins TRBV3-1 and TRBJ1-6; tentatively, D is TRBD1 (6 bases). There are 13 residues in the CDR3. Germline V gives CDR1 LGHDT, CDR2 YNNKEL (reference sequence). The germline V and J ends were trimmed by 3 bases and 6 bases, with 6 bases remaining between them. The CDR3 sequence: CASSQDSNSPLHF. As DNA, the CDR3 is TGTGCCAGCAGCCAGGACAGTAATTCACCCCTCCACTTT.

This chain connects TRBV11-2 to TRBJ1-4; a possible D gene is TRBD1 (5 bases). Trimming took off 5 bases at V and 3 bases at J, with 16 bases between the two ends. Per the germline V gene, CDR1 is SGHAT and CDR2 is FQNNGV. This CDR3 is 16 amino acids long. CDR3: CASSPGIFLSNEKLFF. The CDR3 DNA is TGTGCCAGCAGCCCAGGGATATTCCTTTCTAATGAAAAACTGTTTTTT.

This clonotype was seen a single time. This rearrangement joins TRBV12-3 or TRBV12-4 to TRBJ2-6, with 7 bases that match TRBD2. J was trimmed by 0 bases and V by 1 base; bases with no gene match: 6. This CDR3 is built from 18 residues. The CDR3 loop reads CASSLDWDYLSGANVLTF. In nucleotides, the CDR3 is TGTGCCAGCAGTTTAGATTGGGACTACCTCTCTGGGGCCAACGTCCTGACTTTC.

There are many counts of this clonotype. The chain links TRBV10-3 to TRBJ1-1; a possible D gene is TRBD1 (6 bases). The germline V gene has CDR1 ENHRY and CDR2 SYGVKD. The CDR3 consists of 13 residues. Trimming removed 10 bases at V and 4 bases at J, with 16 bases between. CDR3 nucleotide sequence: TGTGCCACGGCGGGACACAGAGGCACTGAAGCTTTCTTT. This codes for CATAGHRGTEAFF.

This chain connects TRBV3-1 to TRBJ1-2; 8 bases are a match to TRBD1. Germline V gives CDR1 LGHDT, CDR2 YNNKEL (reference sequence). V shed 4 bases, J shed 8 bases, and the junction held 6 bases outside the gene matches. This CDR3 has 13 residues. This CDR3 reads CASSRDRGWGYTF. The CDR3 nucleotides are TGTGCCAGCAGCCGAGACAGGGGATGGGGCTACACCTTC.

This clonotype occurred a few times. V gene TRBV5-1 combines with J gene TRBJ1-4; possible D gene TRBD1, 5 bases. CDR3 size: 14 residues. Germline loops: CDR1 SGHRS, CDR2 YFSETQ. V was trimmed by 4 bases and J by 4 bases, leaving 11 bases between them. CDR3 amino acids: CASSPGPLNEKLFF. CDR3 bases: TGCGCCAGCAGCCCAGGGCCCCTTAATGAAAAACTGTTTTTT.

The chain employs TRBV6-6 and TRBJ1-5, with TRBD1 matching 10 bases. The CDR3 extends over 16 amino acids. Germline V CDR1 and CDR2: MNHNY, SVGAGI (reference sequence). V dropped 4 bases and J dropped 3; count of bases not matched to a gene: 6. The CDR3 here is CASSSRDRGPNQPQHF. CDR3 sequence (DNA): TGTGCCAGCAGTTCCCGGGACAGGGGTCCCAATCAGCCCCAGCATTTT.

The chain uses TRBV4-1 and TRBJ2-3; D may be TRBD1 (6 bases). The CDR3 loop spans 15 amino acids. V was shortened by 1 base and J by 6 bases, with 14 bases between the two germline ends. Germline assignment: CDR1 MGHRA and CDR2 YSYEKL. CDR3 in amino acids: CASSQGLQGWDTQYF. The CDR3 nucleotides read TGCGCCAGCAGCCAAGGACTACAGGGATGGGATACGCAGTATTTT.